One T cell receptor (beta chain) is described in this entry. Using immunoSEQ multiplex PCR, the repertoire was profiled, and TCRdb retains in-frame clones only, with some absent. The table records some 140,000 clones, around 94% of them present only once. This CDR3 has 14 residues. In germline, CDR1 is SGHRS, CDR2 YFSETQ. Trimming pared 0 bases from V and 10 bases from J, leaving 11 bases between. The record originates from a study of control samples from healthy donors and cancer patients. The V gene is TRBV5-1, the J gene TRBJ1-6; D gene uncertain. The sequenced sample was PBMCs. The source of this sequence is a man aged 60-69 years with colorectal cancer. The CDR3 protein is CASSLGAAGSPLHF. The CDR3 nucleotides are TGCGCCAGCAGCTTGGGGGCCGCGGGATCACCCCTCCACTTT.